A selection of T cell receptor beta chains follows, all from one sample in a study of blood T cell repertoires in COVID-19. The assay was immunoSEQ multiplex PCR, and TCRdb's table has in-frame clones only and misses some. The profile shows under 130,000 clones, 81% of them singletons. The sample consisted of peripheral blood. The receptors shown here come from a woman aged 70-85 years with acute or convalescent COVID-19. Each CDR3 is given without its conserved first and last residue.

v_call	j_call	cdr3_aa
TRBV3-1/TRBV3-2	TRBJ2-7	ASSHRYEQY
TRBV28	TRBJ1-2	ASSIAGGANLYGYT
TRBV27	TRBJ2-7	ASSLEPGTATYEQY
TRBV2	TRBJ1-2	ASISQGQGVNYGYT
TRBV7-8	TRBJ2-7	ASSLAVLAGSYEQY
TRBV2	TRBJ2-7	ASLDRGPYEQY
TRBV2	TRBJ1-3	ASSASPYSGNTIY
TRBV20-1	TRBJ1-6	SASPGTYNSPLH
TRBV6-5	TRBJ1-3	ASSRDREAGNTIY
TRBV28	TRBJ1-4	ASSGTGREISATNEKLF
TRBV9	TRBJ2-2	ASSVVAGGASPGELF
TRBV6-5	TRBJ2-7	ASSYTAGTGTYEQY
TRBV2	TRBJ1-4	ASRLGGANEKLF
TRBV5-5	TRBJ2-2	ASSHRGQGYTGELF
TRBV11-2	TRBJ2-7	ASSAYRDLAYEQY
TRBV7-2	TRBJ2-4	ASSEGGYAKNIQY
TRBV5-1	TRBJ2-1	ASRQDSYNEQF
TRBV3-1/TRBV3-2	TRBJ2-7	ASSTGGRYEQY
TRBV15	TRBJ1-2	ATSTDPGGVWGYT
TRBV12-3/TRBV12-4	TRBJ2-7	ATPGTVIYEQY
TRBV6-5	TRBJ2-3	ASSYRHPAADTQY
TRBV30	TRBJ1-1	AWSVLGRRGTEAF
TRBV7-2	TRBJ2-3	ASSPPGGFSQDTQY
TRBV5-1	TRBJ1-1	ASSLDLVGQGAGGAF
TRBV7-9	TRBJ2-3	ASSFDYVTDTQY
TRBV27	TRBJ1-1	ASSLSPGETEAF
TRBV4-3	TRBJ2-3	ASSQHRDVYTQY
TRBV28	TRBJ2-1	ASSPGQLYNEQF
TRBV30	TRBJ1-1	AWGGHLNTEAF
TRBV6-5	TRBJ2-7	ASSYSKVGGMGEQY
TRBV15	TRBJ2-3	ATSPLRGGAPDTQY
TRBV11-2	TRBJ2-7	ASSPRTGGSYEQY
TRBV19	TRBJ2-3	ASSYQGAHSDTQY
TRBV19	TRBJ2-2	ASRPQQGRRNTGELF
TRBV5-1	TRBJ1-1	ASSDRGNTEAF
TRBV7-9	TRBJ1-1	ASSLGGYGTEAF
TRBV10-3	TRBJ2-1	AISDAVGGAYNEQF
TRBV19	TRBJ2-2	ASRPQEGSATGELF
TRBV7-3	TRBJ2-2	ASSPRLAGGTGELF
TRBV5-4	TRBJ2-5	ASSSGTSGGARETQY
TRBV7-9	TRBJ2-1	ASSWGGESYNEQF
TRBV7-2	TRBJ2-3	ASSLVRGDTQY
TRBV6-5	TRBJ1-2	ASSYSRGGGYT
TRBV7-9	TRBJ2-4	ASSQTRDRGGNIQY
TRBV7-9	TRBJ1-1	ASSLGQAEAF
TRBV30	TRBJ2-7	AWSRGVGDYEQY
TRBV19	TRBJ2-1	ASSMWGRWNEQF
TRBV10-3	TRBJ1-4	AISETDRGGEKLF
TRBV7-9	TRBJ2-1	ASSSARQGFYNEQF
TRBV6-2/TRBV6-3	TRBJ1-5	ASSSSGGLYQPQH
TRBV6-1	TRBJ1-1	ASSEIGSEAF
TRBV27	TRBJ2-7	ASSLVPSWGGDEQY